The sequence of this T cell receptor (beta chain) was determined in a study of T cells after yellow fever vaccination. Comments on this clonotype: The antigen is unknown.

Study-wide results and caveats: The study re-detected most primary-vaccination clones after the booster (approximately 96% CD4, around 90% CD8). In FACS-sorted repertoires, abundant clonotypes from the bulk population could appear as contaminants.

Trimming took off 2 bases at V and 8 bases at J, with 12 bases between the two ends. CDR3 length: 13 amino acids. In germline, CDR1 is LGHNT, CDR2 FRNRAP. TCRdb recomputed calls from the 5' RACE reads with MiXCR, one row per CDR3 protein. Counted here are 200,000 to 300,000 distinct CDR3 sequences, approximately 12% occurring once; the ten biggest clones make up roughly 0.5%. The starting material was CD4+ T cells sorted from PBMCs, obtained 45 days after the yellow fever booster vaccination. This receptor was identified in a man younger than 45 who received the YFV17D yellow fever vaccine. J is TRBJ1-2 and V is TRBV12-5; D is perhaps TRBD1 (5 bases). CDR3 coding DNA: TGTGCTAGTGGTTTGTCTACAGGAGGCGGCTACACCTTC. Its protein is CASGLSTGGGYTF.